This T cell receptor beta chain came from a study of T cells after yellow fever vaccination. The study made its TCR cDNA through 5'RACE template switching. That step introduced a universal primer site along with UMIs. TCRdb analysed the 5' RACE reads with MiXCR anew, one entry per CDR3 protein. The profile shows 550,000 or so distinct CDR3 sequences, about a fifth of them singletons. The CDR3 consists of 19 residues. Looked up from germline, CDR1 is MDHEN and CDR2 is SYDVKM. V was cut by 5 bases and J by 0 bases, with 23 bases left in between. A note on this clonotype: What it binds is unknown.

Study results and caveats: Abundant bulk-population clonotypes could contaminate the FACS-sorted repertoires. Primary-vaccination clones mostly resurfaced post-booster (just under 98% CD4, about 87% CD8). The study found a weaker secondary response that peaked faster, day 5 versus 15.

The V and J genes are TRBV28 and TRBJ2-4; D not certain. This clonotype was obtained from a man aged 25 to 45 who received the YFV17D yellow fever vaccine. This specimen consisted of PBMCs, obtained 15 days after the yellow fever booster vaccination. In DNA form, the CDR3 reads TGTGCCAGCAGTCCCTTCCGCTCTAGTATCGCGCCAGCCAAAAACATTCAGTACTTC. Its translation: CASSPFRSSIAPAKNIQYF.